One TCR beta chain is described in this entry. Its antigen is not identified. One entry per CDR3 protein results from TCRdb running MiXCR on the 5' RACE reads. The table has around 890,000 distinct CDR3 sequences, about 12% seen once. This entry is derived from a study of CD8 T cells in ankylosing spondylitis. Study observations and caveats: Past studies reported some motif variants in reactive arthritis synovial fluid and blood. A motif of fewer than ten highly homologous TCR beta variants was seen as apparently characteristic of ankylosing spondylitis blood. Significant enrichment of disease-linked clones was reportedly seen in matched ankylosing spondylitis synovial fluid.

The V gene end was trimmed by 6 bases and the J gene end by 4 bases; junction bases not matched to a gene: 9. This CDR3 comprises 15 residues. Germline-derived CDR1 and CDR2 are DFQATT and SNEGSKA (reference sequence). The specimen was blood, either unsorted or a sorted T cell fraction (not recorded which). This sequence joins TRBV20-1 and TRBJ1-1; 12 positions match TRBD1. The sequence was collected from a male donor with ankylosing spondylitis. The DNA of the CDR3 is TGCAGTGCCCTCCCGGGACAGGGGGCCGGCACTGAAGCTTTCTTT. Its translation is CSALPGQGAGTEAFF.